What follows is one T cell receptor (beta chain) and its context. Its antigen is currently unknown. Germline lookup yields CDR1 SEHNR and CDR2 FQNEAQ (reference sequence). CDR3 length equals 17 residues. V shed 4 bases, J shed 2 bases, and the junction held 9 bases outside the gene matches. Sequencing was performed with immunoSEQ multiplex PCR; in TCRdb, only in-frame clones are kept and a portion is missing. The sample holds tens of thousands of clones; about 88% are singletons and the top ten take 2% to 2.5%. These data come from a study of OX40 agonist ivuxolimab in advanced cancers. Study at large: The patients' treatment was ivuxolimab, an agonistic anti-OX40 (CD134) antibody.

Study outcomes and limitations: Compared with others, partial responders at 0.1-3.0 mg/kg displayed clonal expansion among the lowest.

The sample in question was CD4+ or CD8+ T cells sorted from blood, obtained in a trial of the OX40 agonist ivuxolimab. This TCR came from an adult with an advanced solid tumor such as melanoma, head and neck, liver or kidney cancer. The V call is TRBV7-9, the J call TRBJ1-4; 8 bases agree with TRBD1. CDR3: CASSSGQGEGTNEKLFF. The DNA of the CDR3 is TGTGCCAGCAGCTCAGGACAGGGAGAAGGCACTAATGAAAAACTGTTTTTT. Full variable domain (remainder filled in from reference TRBV7-9 and TRBJ1-4): DTGVSQNPRHKITKRGQNVTFRCDPISEHNRLYWYRQTLGQGPEFLTYFQNEAQLEKSRLLSDRFSAERPKGSFSTLEIQRTEQGDSAMYLCASSSGQGEGTNEKLFFGSGTQLSVL.